Sequencing of this T cell receptor (beta chain) was carried out in a study of cytomegalovirus exposure and HLA in healthy donors. The study, taken as a whole, reports: Earlier analysis yielded a pattern in which most TCR beta V segments were productive about 90% or about 30% of the time. Cytomegalovirus association was assigned to over 150 TCR beta chains. Usually a TCR sequence was rare, but some public TCRs were found in many donors.

Germline values: CDR1 KGHSH, CDR2 LQKENI. The CDR3 contains 17 residues. Deletions cut 2 bases from V and 1 base from J, with 12 bases between. Primers: 60 Vbeta forward and 13 Jbeta reverse. Per the original data handling: In a later analysis, some 10 million of about 80 million unique beta chains occurred in at least two donors. The data were produced by immunoSEQ multiplex PCR, yet TCRdb's version contains in-frame clones alone and is incomplete. V, J and clone size derive from that table, while D and trimming were established from the DNA sequence. This table has about 170,000 clones, approximately 79% appearing once. A note on this clone: Its specificity is unknown.

Specimen: PBMCs. This sequence was found in a male donor in good health and CMV-seronegative. The rearrangement links TRBV18 to TRBJ2-6, with a weak D call TRBD1 (5 bases). The CDR3 DNA follows: TGTGCCAGCTCACCAGCTCAGGGCTTGTCTGGGGCCAACGTCCTGACTTTC. Translating gives CASSPAQGLSGANVLTF.